The entry below gives a single T cell receptor (beta chain) sequence along with its context. The antigen remains unidentified. The data belong to a study of esophageal squamous cell carcinoma under preoperative chemotherapy. Whole-study context: Both tumor-infiltrating lymphocytes and peripheral blood T cells had their TCR repertoires profiled.

Germline loops: CDR1 SGHNT, CDR2 YENEEA. CDR3 size: 15 residues. The V gene end was trimmed by 5 bases and the J gene end by 2 bases; junction bases not matched to a gene: 6. Time point given: before preoperative PTX-NDP chemotherapy. Patients received paclitaxel-nedaplatin as preoperative chemotherapy before surgery. TCRdb re-called the PCR reads with MiXCR, one entry per CDR3 protein. In the table there are approximately 15,000 distinct CDR3 sequences, over 55% of which are singletons. Study-wide results and limits: Post-treatment tumor-infiltrating lymphocytes appeared partly derived from peripheral T cells migrating into the tumor. Abundant clones tended to shrink rather than expand after paclitaxel-nedaplatin.

The rearrangement links TRBV11-3 to TRBJ2-1, with 7 nucleotides matching TRBD2. Sample collection was performed from a patient given preoperative chemotherapy. The sequence was obtained from a human donor with esophageal squamous cell carcinoma. The donor label of this sample is uncertain. The CDR3 spells CASSRGGEPYNEQFF. The DNA of the CDR3 is TGTGCCAGCAGCCGCGGGGGAGAACCCTACAATGAGCAGTTCTTC.